Below, one T cell receptor (beta chain) is given with its context. Its antigen is currently not known. No conserved phenylalanine or tryptophan is present at the end of the CDR3, so a read error is the likely explanation. The CDR3 length equals 17 residues, ends included. Only CDR3 DNA is held: 51 bases, read in frame from base 1. For this chain, trimming is 2 bases at the V end and 4 bases at the J end, and the number of junction bases without a gene match is 10. CDR1 and CDR2 were assigned from the germline V gene as MNHEY and SVGAGI. Stable Graves' hyperthyroidism was defined as the absence of progression to ophthalmopathy over 18 months of follow-up. The hyperthyroidism patients were between 18 and 65 years old and newly diagnosed, with a disease duration of less than 2 months. The study excluded patients with uncontrolled infections, other autoimmune diseases, pregnancy or lactation. Diagnoses relied on clinical symptoms, serum thyroxine and TRAb, thyroid ultrasound and orbital computed tomography. Ficoll-Paque density gradient centrifugation was used to isolate PBMCs from under 11 ml of fresh peripheral blood. Total RNA was extracted using Trizol reagent, and RNA quality was assessed on an Agilent 2100 Bioanalyzer.

The TCR beta CDR3 regions were amplified from the RNA transcripts. The first round of RT-PCR for the TCR CDR3 was performed with the HTBI primer set and the Qiagen OneStep RT-PCR kit. A second multiplex PCR round built the libraries, followed by size selection and purification. Sequencing of the libraries was done on an Illumina HiSeq2000 using paired-end 100 bp reads. As for how the authors treated the data: SOAPnuke was used to process the raw data, with reads discarded if the reads contained adapters or uncalled bases, had a mean Phred below 15, or lacked an exact constant-primer or identifier match. High-quality paired reads were merged with COPE v1.2.5, and unique nucleotide sequences were defined as clonotypes. MiTCR v1.1 was used to align the clonotypes against IMGT TRBV, TRBD and TRBJ reference segments. The analysis included only V-J combinations with a frequency above 0.0001, which together covered 99% to 99.2% of the repertoires. A TCS score was defined as the ratio of F50 (clonal expansion) to E x V (chaos), with BLOSUM62-based TCRdist applied between CDR3 peptides within each V-J. Welch's t-statistics and random forest reduced around 510 V-J features to roughly 13, which were used in a naive Bayes classifier (R e1071). The public sequencing data were trimmed at Q25 with fastp and processed into clonotypes with MiXCR by TCRdb, which kept only in-frame beta chains. All rows with the same CDR3 protein become a single entry with the most common DNA and genes. In this record, the V and J calls reflect TCRdb's handling and not the investigators' own analysis. A total of a few hundred thousand distinct CDR3 sequences appear in this sample, approximately 19% of them only once. Around 3.4% of the sample is held by the ten biggest clonotypes.

This record belongs to a study of T cells in Graves' hyperthyroidism and ophthalmopathy (dated by TCRdb to the late 2010s). Looking at the study overall: Peripheral blood samples were taken at the time of initial diagnosis, prior to any treatment. A discovery cohort of roughly 100 patients, 43 with Graves' ophthalmopathy and about 58 with stable Graves' hyperthyroidism, was used to find distinguishing TCR V-J signatures. An independent validation cohort of 18 to 20 hyperthyroidism patients and more than 15 patients who later progressed to ophthalmopathy tested prospective prediction of ophthalmopathy. The 100 discovery patients were randomly split 7:3 into training and test sets. The study also compared thyroid tissue and blood T-cell repertoires from about 6 Graves' hyperthyroidism patients. After sampling, hyperthyroidism patients received methimazole starting at 30 mg daily, and ophthalmopathy patients received high-dose intravenous methylprednisolone. TCR Vbeta CDR3 sequencing of 135 peripheral blood samples (43 ophthalmopathy, under 80 hyperthyroidism and around 17 progressor patients) is reported in the paper.

What the research found in general, with its limitations: During validation, the model predicted progression to ophthalmopathy a median of around 6 months ahead of onset, with almost 71% sensitivity and less than 85% specificity. A model built on a 13 V-J signature distinguished ophthalmopathy from stable hyperthyroidism, reaching roughly 88% sensitivity and under 84% specificity in cross-validation and 80%/75% in testing. Most expanded thyroid clonotypes (frequency above 0.001) were also detected in blood, suggesting blood repertoires may reflect thyroid immune responses. No statistical method was used to set the sample size in advance, and investigators knew the group allocation.

The sequence is built from TRBV6-5 and TRBJ2-7, with 11 middle bases fitting TRBD1. This sequence originates from a young woman with Graves' hyperthyroidism. The sequencing sample was made of blood. This receptor carries the CDR3 CASSYADPGQGAYEQYY. The DNA sequence follows: TGTGCCAGCAGTTACGCTGATCCTGGACAGGGGGCGTACGAGCAGTACTAC.